This T cell receptor beta chain derives from a study of vaccination and CD4 T cells after COVID-19. Across the study: Investigators stimulated cells with overlapping spike peptides drawn from SARS-CoV-2, HCoV-NL63, HCoV-OC43 and HCoV-229E.

Sequencing of cultured CD4+ T cell DNA used the Oncomine TCR Beta short-read assay. Extraction of genomic DNA was performed on cultured CD4+ T cells. From the PCR reads, TCRdb called clonotypes with MiXCR, one entry per CDR3 protein. The sample consists of some 18,000 distinct CDR3 sequences, roughly 70% of them appearing once. This clonotype was picked up a small number of times. Its antigen is not identified. Notes on the study in general: Recorded median SARS-CoV-2-reactive clonotype numbers increased from approximately 21 to 38 without reaching significance. Convalescent patients' vaccine-specific clones were spike mono-reactive in 304 of 307 cases.

Treatment defined: approximately nine-day PBMC culture with coronavirus spike peptide pools or control peptides (ViraFEST assay). The receptor was derived from a human donor who had recovered from COVID-19. Sequenced input: CD4+ T cells from blood, cultured in vitro.

Here the CDR3 DNA reads TGTGCCAGCAGTCATGGGTTGGGGGCTCAGCCCCAGCATTTT. Encoded protein: CASSHGLGAQPQHF. The chain couples TRBV6-2 or TRBV6-3 to TRBJ1-5; D is possibly TRBD1 (6 bases). This CDR3 has 14 amino acids. Germline lookup yields CDR1 MNHEY and CDR2 SVGEGT. V shed 5 bases and J shed 6 bases, with 14 bases lying between them.